The 22 T cell receptor beta chains below were found in one sample sequenced in a study of T cells in Graves' hyperthyroidism and ophthalmopathy. Researchers amplified the TCR beta CDR3 regions from RNA transcripts. The HTBI primer set was used in a first-round RT-PCR of the TCR CDR3. TCRdb re-called the multiplex PCR reads through MiXCR, storing one row per CDR3 protein. The data hold about 380,000 distinct CDR3 sequences, with less than 20% observed a single time. Sequencing was performed on blood. These receptors originate from a man between 18 and 29 years old with Graves' ophthalmopathy.

This clonotype came up a few times. The chain carries TRBV7-9 and TRBJ1-2; no clear D. Trimming cost V 2 bases and J 5 bases, with 6 bases left between them. CDR3 length equals 12 residues. Germline assignment: CDR1 SEHNR and CDR2 FQNEAQ (reference sequence). The CDR3 spells CASSLRSYGYTF. DNA for the CDR3: TGTGCCAGCAGCTTAAGGTCTTATGGCTACACCTTC.

This clonotype was recorded many times. The chain is built from TRBV13 and TRBJ2-7, with D possibly being TRBD1 or TRBD2 (5 bases each). Trimming cost V 0 bases and J 5 bases, with 11 bases left between them. The CDR3 is 14 amino acids. Germline V CDR1 and CDR2: PRHDT, FYEKMQ (reference sequence). CDR3 nucleotide sequence: TGTGCCAGCAGCTTAGGGAGGGGAAACAACGAGCAGTACTTC. It specifies CASSLGRGNNEQYF.

The chain is built from TRBV5-4 and TRBJ1-1; no reliable D call. V lost 2 bases and J lost 3, with 11 bases in between. This CDR3 has 14 amino acids. Germline V CDR1 and CDR2: SGHNT, YYREEE (reference sequence). The DNA for the CDR3 is TGTGCCAGCAGCTTAGGCCAGAAAGACACTGAAGCTTTCTTT. Its translation is CASSLGQKDTEAFF.

This clonotype was detected once. The V call is TRBV9, the J call TRBJ2-2, with 9 nucleotides matching TRBD1. Germline CDR1 is SGDLS and CDR2 is YYNGEE. The CDR3 is 17 amino acids. The ends lost 6 bases at V and 3 bases at J; junction bases unmatched: 12. The chain's CDR3 is CASNPDGGTGYTGELFF. CDR3 bases: TGTGCCAGCAATCCAGATGGGGGGACAGGGTACACCGGGGAGCTGTTTTTT.

The chain recombines TRBV5-1 with TRBJ2-7, with 12 bases lining up with TRBD1. Germline V gene data show CDR1 as SGHRS and CDR2 as YFSETQ. The CDR3 is made up of 18 amino acids. V was pared by 3 bases and J by 0 bases, with 10 bases of the junction left unmatched. Here the CDR3 DNA reads TGCGCCAGCAGCTGGAATCCGGGACAGGGGGCCCGCTCCTACGAGCAGTACTTC. Its protein is CASSWNPGQGARSYEQYF.

V is TRBV19 and J is TRBJ1-1, with TRBD1 matching 12 bases. The CDR3 loop spans 17 amino acids. Germline-derived CDR1 and CDR2 are LNHDA and SQIVND (reference sequence). Unmatched junction bases numbered 11, after V lost 5 bases and J lost 4 bases. DNA for the CDR3: TGTGCCAGTAGTTCACGGGACAGGGGGCGAGTGAGCACTGAAGCTTTCTTT. Translating it yields CASSSRDRGRVSTEAFF.

As concerns this clonotype: A read error may explain this, as a much larger clone is one base away. The CDR3 is CASSFEARYIDTQYF. The CDR3 bases are TGTGCCAGCAGTTTTGAGGCCCGCTACATAGATACGCAGTATTTT. V is TRBV27 and J is TRBJ2-3; D unresolved. Germline loops: CDR1 MNHEY, CDR2 SMNVEV (reference sequence). Trimming took 3 bases from V and 5 from J, leaving 15 bases between them. CDR3 length: 15 amino acids.

This clonotype was seen ten or more times. In nucleotides, the CDR3 is TGTGCCAGCAGTGAAGAGGTCAGGGGGATTGACTATGGCTACACCTTC. This encodes CASSEEVRGIDYGYTF. The chain links TRBV2 to TRBJ1-2; 7 bases map to TRBD1. Germline CDR1 and CDR2: SNHLY and FYNNEI. The CDR3 is 16 residues long. The J segment lost 3 bases and the V segment lost 1 base, leaving 8 bases of the junction unmatched. The full variable domain, in which reference TRBV2 and TRBJ1-2 provide the parts outside the CDR3, is EPEVTQTPSHQVTQMGQEVILRCVPISNHLYFYWYRQILGQKVEFLVSFYNNEISEKSEIFDDQFSVERPDGSNFTLKIRSTKLEDSAMYFCASSEEVRGIDYGYTFGSGTRLTVV.

Turning to this clonotype: A much larger clone lies a single base off, so this may be a read error. This sequence joins TRBV25-1 and TRBJ2-7, with unresolved D. This CDR3 spans 10 amino acids. CDR1 is MGHDK and CDR2 is SYGVNS in the germline V gene. The V end lost 4 bases, the J end lost 5 bases, and 3 bases lay between the germline ends. The CDR3 nucleotides read TGTGCCAGCAGTGGACACGAGCAGTACTTC. Amino acids: CASSGHEQYF.

In this sample, this clonotype turned up many times. The V call is TRBV7-7, the J call TRBJ2-1; either TRBD1 or TRBD2 may fit D (5 bases each). From germline, CDR1 is SSHAT and CDR2 FNYEAQ (reference sequence). V lost 5 bases to trimming and J lost 8 bases, with 13 bases between them. CDR3 size: 13 residues. The CDR3 region has the DNA TGTGCCAGCAGCCGAGGGGTCGGGGATGAGCAGTTCTTC. This sequence encodes CASSRGVGDEQFF.

Only a few counts were recorded for this clonotype. The chain employs TRBV10-3 and TRBJ2-1; possibly TRBD1 for D (5 bases). Trimming took 2 bases from V and 5 from J, leaving 19 bases between them. The CDR3 totals 17 residues. The germline V gene has CDR1 ENHRY and CDR2 SYGVKD. The CDR3 protein is CAISEPTTETEHNEQFF. Written as DNA, the CDR3 is TGTGCCATCAGTGAGCCGACAACCGAGACAGAGCACAATGAGCAGTTCTTC.

This clonotype showed up many times. The V gene is TRBV12-3 or TRBV12-4, the J gene TRBJ1-1, with a tentative D call TRBD1 (5 bases). V was trimmed by 4 bases and J by 4 bases, leaving 16 bases between them. This CDR3 comprises 15 residues. CDR3 nucleotides: TGTGCCAGCAGTTACATTGGGGCGGTTGGCACTGAAGCTTTCTTT. Its translation: CASSYIGAVGTEAFF.

This clonotype was observed at least ten times. The chain joins TRBV27 to TRBJ1-2, with 9 bases that match TRBD1. The CDR3 has 15 amino acids. CDR1 MNHEY and CDR2 SMNVEV come from the germline V gene (reference sequence). The V and J ends lost 5 bases and 4 bases, in that order; junction bases with no gene match: 8. Written as DNA, the CDR3 is TGTGCCAGCAGTCCGGGACAGGGCCCTATCTATGGCTACACCTTC. Protein product: CASSPGQGPIYGYTF.

In this sample, this clonotype turned up many times. The chain combines TRBV28 with TRBJ1-2; possibly TRBD1 for D (6 bases). CDR1 and CDR2 (germline): MDHEN, SYDVKM. Trimming removed 6 bases at V and 2 bases at J, with 10 bases between. The CDR3 extends over 13 amino acids. The CDR3 protein is CASSSGANYGYTF. The CDR3 nucleotides read TGTGCCAGCAGCTCGGGGGCGAACTATGGCTACACCTTC.

This clonotype occurred many times. CDR3 protein: CASTLRTGGGNTIYF. The CDR3 DNA reads TGTGCCAGCACCCTACGGACAGGGGGTGGAAACACCATATATTTT. The chain joins TRBV28 to TRBJ1-3; the match to TRBD1 covers 10 bases. The V gene end was trimmed by 7 bases and the J gene end by 3 bases; junction bases not matched to a gene: 6. CDR3 length: 15 residues. Looked up from germline, CDR1 is MDHEN and CDR2 is SYDVKM.

This clonotype was seen a handful of times. The gene calls are TRBV10-3 and TRBJ2-5; TRBD2 matches 8 bases. Germline V lookup: CDR1 ENHRY, CDR2 SYGVKD. The J segment lost 1 base and the V segment lost 3 bases, leaving 4 bases of the junction unmatched. The CDR3 is 15 residues long. In DNA, the CDR3 is TGTGCCATCAGTGAAACTAGCGGTGCCCAAGAGACCCAGTACTTC. Its protein is CAISETSGAQETQYF.

A few counts support this clonotype. The V call is TRBV29-1, the J call TRBJ2-5; either TRBD1 or TRBD2 may fit D (5 bases each). Germline values: CDR1 SQVTM, CDR2 ANQGSEA. CDR3 length: 14 residues. Trimming took off 3 bases at V and 2 bases at J, with 13 bases between the two ends. The CDR3 region has the DNA TGCAGCGTTGATTACGGGGCTCCTCAAGAGACCCAGTACTTC. It translates to CSVDYGAPQETQYF.

There are many counts of this clonotype. This chain joins TRBV7-3 and TRBJ2-1; maybe TRBD2 (6 bases). The CDR3 consists of 13 residues. V was cut by 5 bases and J by 9 bases, with 14 bases left in between. Per germline, CDR1 SGHTA and CDR2 FQGTGA. As DNA, the CDR3 is TGTGCCAGCAGCCGCTCATTGGGGGGTGAGCAGTTCTTC. It is translated as CASSRSLGGEQFF. The whole variable domain, remainder taken from reference TRBV7-3 and TRBJ2-1, is GAGVSQTPSNKVTEKGKYVELRCDPISGHTALYWYRQSLGQGPEFLIYFQGTGAADDSGLPNDRFFAVRPEGSVSTLKIQRTERGDSAVYLCASSRSLGGEQFFGPGTRLTVL.

This clonotype came up many times. V gene TRBV2 combines with J gene TRBJ1-6; D possibly corresponds to TRBD1 (5 bases). CDR3 length: 12 residues. The V and J ends lost 7 bases and 7 bases respectively, with 8 bases between them. In germline, CDR1 is SNHLY, CDR2 FYNNEI. The CDR3 coding sequence is TGTGCCAGCACAGGGTTAAATTCACCCCTCCACTTT. Its protein is CASTGLNSPLHF.

The chain joins TRBV5-4 to TRBJ2-1, with 12 bases aligning to TRBD2. In germline, CDR1 is SGHNT, CDR2 YYREEE (reference sequence). This CDR3 contains 21 residues. Trimming took 0 bases from V and 1 from J; bases not matched to a gene: 14. CDR3 DNA: TGTGCCAGCAGCTTGGGTGGCGGGCTAGCGGGGGGGCCTTTGTCCTACAATGAGCAGTTCTTC. Translating gives CASSLGGGLAGGPLSYNEQFF. The full variable domain, completed using reference TRBV5-4 and TRBJ2-1, is ETGVTQSPTHLIKTRGQQVTLRCSSQSGHNTVSWYQQALGQGPQFIFQYYREEENGRGNFPPRFSGLQFPNYSSELNVNALELDDSALYLCASSLGGGLAGGPLSYNEQFFGPGTRLTVL.

The gene calls are TRBV29-1 and TRBJ2-1, with unresolved D. V was trimmed by 3 bases and J by 9 bases, leaving 21 bases between them. Germline assignment: CDR1 SQVTM and CDR2 ANQGSEA. CDR3 length: 15 amino acids. Written as DNA, the CDR3 is TGCAGCGTTGATCAGGACCTTCCAACAATTCCTGAGCAGTTCTTC. It is translated as CSVDQDLPTIPEQFF.

The V and J genes are TRBV5-6 and TRBJ2-3; D perhaps matches TRBD2 (6 bases). The CDR3 covers 15 residues. V was shortened by 4 bases and J by 6 bases, with 18 bases between the two germline ends. CDR1 SGHDT and CDR2 YYEEEE come from the germline V gene. For the CDR3, the DNA is TGTGCCAGCAGCGAGGGACCAGCAGCGGGCGATACGCAGTATTTT. Amino acids: CASSEGPAAGDTQYF. Using reference TRBV5-6 and TRBJ2-3 for the parts outside the CDR3, the full variable domain is DAGVTQSPTHLIKTRGQQVTLRCSPKSGHDTVSWYQQALGQGPQFIFQYYEEEERQRGNFPDRFSGHQFPNYSSELNVNALLLGDSALYLCASSEGPAAGDTQYFGPGTRLTVL.